The 24 T cell receptor beta chains listed next were all sequenced from one sample in a study of blood T cell repertoires in COVID-19. Here immunoSEQ multiplex PCR was the method, and the copy in TCRdb shows in-frame clones only, minus some. The sample carries about 150,000 clones, roughly nine tenths recorded once. The sequencing input was peripheral blood. The receptors were sampled from a woman aged 60-75 years with active or convalescent COVID-19.

The chain is built from TRBV7-8 and TRBJ1-5, with a tentative D call TRBD1 (6 bases). This CDR3 is built from 16 residues. Trimming shortened V by 6 bases and J by 0 bases, and 15 bases separated the two germline ends. From germline, CDR1 is SGHVS and CDR2 FQNEAQ. CDR3 in amino acids: CASSLQGLYSNQPQHF. CDR3 DNA: TGTGCCAGCAGTTTACAGGGACTCTATAGCAATCAGCCCCAGCATTTT.

The chain combines TRBV19 with TRBJ2-1; 10 bases fit TRBD2. This CDR3 contains 15 residues. Trimming cost V 7 bases and J 3 bases; bases outside gene matches: 6. CDR1 is LNHDA, CDR2 SQIVND, per germline (reference sequence). CDR3 sequence reads: CASTGQRGGYNEQFF. The CDR3 DNA reads TGTGCCAGTACGGGCCAGCGGGGGGGCTACAATGAGCAGTTCTTC. Looking up the rest from reference TRBV19 and TRBJ2-1 gives the full variable domain: DGGITQSPKYLFRKEGQNVTLSCEQNLNHDAMYWYRQDPGQGLRLIYYSQIVNDFQKGDIAEGYSVSREKKESFPLTVTSAQKNPTAFYLCASTGQRGGYNEQFFGPGTRLTVL.

This chain connects TRBV19 to TRBJ2-5; D not certain. This CDR3 region has 13 residues. The germline gives CDR1 LNHDA, CDR2 SQIVND (reference sequence). V was shortened by 9 bases and J by 2 bases, with 13 bases between the two germline ends. CDR3 in amino acids: CASSDRWQETQYF. CDR3 nucleotides: TGTGCCAGCAGTGATAGATGGCAAGAGACCCAGTACTTC.

V and J are TRBV6-5 and TRBJ1-1; D is perhaps TRBD1 (6 bases). CDR1 is MNHEY, CDR2 SVGAGI, per germline. CDR3 length: 14 amino acids. The germline V and J ends were trimmed by 2 bases and 4 bases, with 11 bases remaining between them. The CDR3 nucleotides are TGTGCCAGCAGTTACCTACAGGGTAGCACTGAAGCTTTCTTT. The encoded protein is CASSYLQGSTEAFF.

The chain employs TRBV7-9 and TRBJ1-2; tentative D call: TRBD1 (6 bases). Germline V CDR1 and CDR2: SEHNR, FQNEAQ (reference sequence). Trimming left V 2 bases short and J 8 bases short, with 15 bases between. The CDR3 is 14 residues long. This CDR3 reads CASSLSQGQGGYTF. In DNA, the CDR3 is TGTGCCAGCAGCTTAAGCCAGGGACAAGGAGGCTACACCTTC. Looking up the rest from reference TRBV7-9 and TRBJ1-2 gives the full variable domain: DTGVSQNPRHKITKRGQNVTFRCDPISEHNRLYWYRQTLGQGPEFLTYFQNEAQLEKSRLLSDRFSAERPKGSFSTLEIQRTEQGDSAMYLCASSLSQGQGGYTFGSGTRLTVV.

This clone occurred once. The rearrangement uses TRBV27 and TRBJ1-2, with 7 nucleotides matching TRBD1. This CDR3 has 19 residues. Germline V gene lookup returns CDR1 MNHEY and CDR2 SMNVEV (reference sequence). V gave up 5 bases and J gave up 1 base; unmatched junction bases: 19. The CDR3 loop reads CASSPGFSRRTGDNYGYTF. Written as DNA, the CDR3 is TGTGCCAGCAGTCCCGGTTTCTCTCGTAGGACAGGCGATAACTATGGCTACACCTTC.

J is TRBJ1-1 and V is TRBV11-2, with D unclear. V lost 1 base, J lost 5 bases, and 17 bases lay in between. The CDR3 totals 16 residues. CDR1 is SGHAT, CDR2 FQNNGV, per germline. CDR3: CASSLGGLISVTEAFF. The CDR3 DNA is TGTGCCAGCAGCTTAGGAGGTTTAATATCGGTGACTGAAGCTTTCTTT.

The V call is TRBV25-1, the J call TRBJ1-1; D unclear. Trimming took off 6 bases at V and 0 bases at J, with 11 bases between the two ends. Looked up from germline, CDR1 is MGHDK and CDR2 is SYGVNS. CDR3 size: 14 residues. The CDR3 loop reads CASRARLLNTEAFF. Here the CDR3 DNA reads TGTGCCAGCAGGGCCAGACTATTGAACACTGAAGCTTTCTTT.

This sequence joins TRBV27 and TRBJ2-1; 9 bases map to TRBD1. Unmatched junction bases numbered 13, after V lost 6 bases and J lost 1 base. Germline V gene sequence: CDR1 MNHEY, CDR2 SMNVEV (reference sequence). The CDR3 is 18 residues long. The CDR3 nucleotides are TGTGCCAGCAGCCCTTTGGGGCGGGGGACAGGGTCCTACAATGAGCAGTTCTTC. Its protein is CASSPLGRGTGSYNEQFF.

V gene TRBV5-1 combines with J gene TRBJ1-4; 8 bases map to TRBD1. CDR3 size: 16 residues. CDR1 SGHRS and CDR2 YFSETQ come from the germline V gene. V shed 4 bases, J shed 3 bases, and the junction held 8 bases outside the gene matches. This CDR3 reads CASSNGQGLANEKLFF. CDR3 sequence (DNA): TGCGCCAGCAGCAACGGACAGGGCCTCGCTAATGAAAAACTGTTTTTT.

The V gene is TRBV10-2, the J gene TRBJ1-5, with unresolved D. Between the trimmed V and J ends, which lost 2 bases and 3 bases, there was a span of 11 bases. The CDR3 sequence is 15 residues long. Per germline, CDR1 WSHSY and CDR2 SAAADI. The CDR3, as DNA: TGCGCCAGCAGTGAGGGCCGGCAGGTCAATCAGCCCCAGCATTTT. Translating it yields CASSEGRQVNQPQHF.

The chain employs TRBV6-5 and TRBJ1-2; TRBD1 matches 10 bases. The CDR3 has 14 amino acids. The V and J ends lost 5 bases and 5 bases, in that order; junction bases with no gene match: 5. Germline V CDR1 and CDR2: MNHEY, SVGAGI. Here the CDR3 reads CASSPGQGGYGYTF. The CDR3 DNA reads TGTGCCAGCAGTCCTGGACAGGGGGGTTATGGCTACACCTTC.

The chain recombines TRBV29-1 with TRBJ1-2, with D uncertain. CDR1 and CDR2 (germline): SQVTM, ANQGSEA. V was cut by 7 bases and J by 5 bases, with 17 bases left in between. The CDR3 covers 13 residues. CDR3 DNA sequence: TGCAGCGCCTTAAGGACGGGAAGTTATGGCTACACCTTC. Amino acids: CSALRTGSYGYTF.

This chain connects TRBV6-5 to TRBJ2-3; D may be TRBD1 (6 bases). Germline V gives CDR1 MNHEY, CDR2 SVGAGI. V lost 7 bases and J 2 bases, leaving 13 bases between the germline ends. The CDR3 length is 14 residues. Here the CDR3 reads CASKSPGATDTQYF. The CDR3 DNA is TGTGCCAGCAAGTCCCCAGGGGCCACAGATACGCAGTATTTT.

V is TRBV10-3 and J is TRBJ2-3, with a tentative D call TRBD1 (6 bases). The CDR3 consists of 15 residues. Germline values: CDR1 ENHRY, CDR2 SYGVKD. Trimming removed 0 bases from V and 2 bases from J, with 9 bases in between. This CDR3 reads CAISESGDITDTQYF. The CDR3 coding sequence is TGTGCCATCAGTGAGTCCGGGGACATCACAGATACGCAGTATTTT.

The chain has TRBV6-2 or TRBV6-3 and TRBJ2-1; TRBD2 matches at 8 bases. From germline, CDR1 is MNHEY and CDR2 SVGEGT. The CDR3 runs to 11 residues. V was clipped by 4 bases and J by 15 bases; unmatched bases: 5. CDR3 loop: CASSWGLVSFF. DNA of the CDR3: TGTGCCAGCAGTTGGGGACTAGTGTCGTTCTTC.

The V gene is TRBV6-5, the J gene TRBJ2-7, with D tentatively TRBD2 (5 bases). CDR1 and CDR2 from the germline V gene are MNHEY and SVGAGI. The CDR3 is 13 residues long. Trimming removed 7 bases from V and 7 bases from J, with 17 bases in between. CDR3 bases: TGTGCCAGCACGAGACTATCTTCTCGGGAGCAGTACTTC. It encodes CASTRLSSREQYF.

This clone was recorded only once. The J gene is TRBJ2-7, the V gene TRBV9; D gene unclear. The V end was cut by 4 bases, the J end by 7 bases, with 15 bases between. The germline CDR1 and CDR2 sequences are SGDLS and YYNGEE. CDR3 length: 13 residues. Here the CDR3 reads CASSLDPSGEQYF. The CDR3 DNA sequence: TGTGCCAGCAGCCTCGACCCTTCCGGGGAGCAGTACTTC.

V is TRBV5-6 and J is TRBJ1-1, with D tentatively TRBD1 (6 bases). Germline lookup yields CDR1 SGHDT and CDR2 YYEEEE. The CDR3 covers 12 residues. V gave up 0 bases and J gave up 7 bases, with 7 bases separating them. CDR3 region: CASSLEDSEAFF. CDR3 nucleotides: TGTGCCAGCAGCTTGGAGGACAGTGAAGCTTTCTTT.

The chain couples TRBV5-4 to TRBJ1-1, with TRBD1 matching 9 bases. V lost 3 bases and J lost 1; bases outside the gene matches: 4. This CDR3 has 15 residues. Germline loops: CDR1 SGHNT, CDR2 YYREEE (reference sequence). In DNA, the CDR3 is TGTGCCAGCAGCTGGCCGGGACAGGGGAACACTGAAGCTTTCTTT. It yields the protein CASSWPGQGNTEAFF.

Comment on this clone: An end of the junction differs from the germline gene, which may be a read error. The rearrangement joins TRBV7-8 to TRBJ1-5; 7 positions match TRBD1. Looked up from germline, CDR1 is SGHVS and CDR2 is FQNEAQ. This CDR3 spans 14 amino acids. This CDR3 is CASTLDRAGQPQHF. As DNA, the CDR3 is TGTGCCAGCACCTTAGACAGGGCAGGTCAGCCCCAGCATTTT.

The chain uses TRBV7-9 and TRBJ2-7; D gene ambiguous. The CDR3 totals 12 residues. Trimming shortened V by 5 bases and J by 0 bases, and 5 bases separated the two germline ends. Per germline, CDR1 SEHNR and CDR2 FQNEAQ (reference sequence). CDR3 residues: CASSLRSYEQYF. In nucleotides, the CDR3 is TGTGCCAGCAGCCTTCGCTCCTACGAGCAGTACTTC.

The CDR3 protein is CASSYLTGLGEKLFF. DNA for the CDR3: TGTGCCAGCAGTTACCTGACAGGGTTGGGAGAAAAACTGTTTTTT. The V call is TRBV6-5, the J call TRBJ1-4; 7 bases are shared with TRBD1. CDR1 MNHEY and CDR2 SVGAGI come from the germline V gene. The V segment lost 2 bases and the J segment 8 bases; nucleotides outside the gene matches: 8. The CDR3 runs to 15 residues.

The chain employs TRBV4-3 and TRBJ2-3; D perhaps matches TRBD2 (5 bases). Germline assignment: CDR1 LGHNA and CDR2 YSLEER. This CDR3 is built from 17 residues. Trimming took 0 bases from V and 3 from J, leaving 16 bases between them. CDR3 protein: CASSQDTRVGFTDTQYF. CDR3 DNA sequence: TGCGCCAGCAGCCAAGATACGAGGGTTGGGTTTACAGATACGCAGTATTTT.